A selection of T cell receptor beta chains follows, all from one sample in a study of hypomethylating agent response in myelodysplastic syndrome. Generated by immunoSEQ multiplex PCR, the TCRdb table keeps only in-frame clones and is missing some. The sample consists of about 7,200 clones, more than 85% of them appearing once. The sample was bone marrow, taken before or after starting hypomethylating agent treatment for myelodysplastic syndrome (not recorded which). These receptors were collected from a human donor with myelodysplastic syndrome. Both conserved end residues are part of each CDR3. D genes are given only for firm matches. Size tells how often a clone was seen (once, few, many) or the class of an expanded clone, and some rows leave it out.

cdr3_aa	cdr3_nt	d_call	clone_size	v_call	j_call
CASSLGFDPSQEQFF	TGTGCCAGCAGCTTAGGATTCGATCCCTCCCAGGAGCAGTTCTTC	-	-	TRBV11-2	TRBJ2-1
CASSLPGADRGRELFF	TGTGCCAGCAGCTTACCGGGGGCTGATCGTGGTAGGGAGCTGTTTTTT	-	-	TRBV7-3	TRBJ2-2
CASSLGGAELNEKLFF	TGCGCCAGCAGCTTGGGAGGGGCAGAACTTAATGAAAAACTGTTTTTT	-	-	TRBV5-1	TRBJ1-4
CASSVGRVVGYNEQFF	TGTGCCAGCAGCGTAGGTCGGGTGGTGGGCTACAATGAGCAGTTCTTC	-	-	TRBV9	TRBJ2-1
CASSQGQFSYGYTF	TGCGCCAGCAGCCAGGGACAGTTTTCCTATGGCTACACCTTC	TRBD1	-	TRBV4-1	TRBJ1-2
CASSLEGNYGYTF	TGTGCCAGCAGTTTAGAGGGGAACTATGGCTACACCTTC	-	-	TRBV28	TRBJ1-2
CASSQGPTNEKLFF	TGCGCCAGCAGCCAAGGCCCAACTAATGAAAAACTGTTTTTT	-	-	TRBV4-1	TRBJ1-4
CSVPQGRNYGYTF	TGCAGCGTCCCCCAGGGGCGAAACTATGGCTACACCTTC	-	few	TRBV29-1	TRBJ1-2
CASSLFGAGDYEQYF	TGCGCCAGCAGCTTGTTCGGGGCAGGGGACTACGAGCAGTACTTC	-	-	TRBV5-1	TRBJ2-7
CASVGQTNTEAFF	TGTGCCAGCGTCGGACAGACAAACACTGAAGCTTTCTTT	-	few	TRBV5-4	TRBJ1-1
CARGGAQTNEKLFF	TGTGCCCGCGGGGGAGCCCAAACTAATGAAAAACTGTTTTTT	-	once	TRBV2	TRBJ1-4
CASSLARGLQETQYF	TGCGCCAGCAGCTTGGCCAGGGGCCTCCAAGAGACCCAGTACTTC	-	-	TRBV5-1	TRBJ2-5
CATVQGSGYGYTF	TGTGCCACCGTACAGGGGTCGGGCTATGGCTACACCTTC	TRBD1	hyperexpanded	TRBV6-1	TRBJ1-2
CASSYTRDGPQHF	TGTGCCAGCAGTTATACACGAGATGGACCCCAGCATTTT	-	once	TRBV11-2	TRBJ1-5
CASRQGADNSPLHF	TGTGCCAGCCGCCAGGGGGCCGATAATTCACCCCTCCACTTT	TRBD1	-	TRBV6-5	TRBJ1-6
CASSLRGGGSGNTIYF	TGTGCCAGCAGCTTACGGGGAGGGGGCTCTGGAAACACCATATATTTT	-	-	TRBV7-2	TRBJ1-3
CASSNPQFEKLFF	TGTGCCAGCAGTAACCCACAGTTTGAAAAACTGTTTTTT	-	-	TRBV6-6	TRBJ1-4
CASSPSVGLGISGANVLTF	TGTGCCAGCAGCCCCTCCGTGGGGCTAGGGATCTCTGGGGCCAACGTCCTGACTTTC	-	once	TRBV11-2	TRBJ2-6
CASSLGSNSPLHF	TGTGCCAGCAGCTTAGGGAGCAATTCACCCCTCCACTTT	-	once	TRBV5-8	TRBJ1-6
CASQHRDSLIGEQYF	TGCGCCAGTCAACACCGGGACTCTTTGATTGGAGAGCAGTACTTC	-	few	TRBV10-1	TRBJ2-7
CAISESSRTDQETQYF	TGTGCCATCAGTGAGTCGAGCCGGACAGACCAAGAGACCCAGTACTTC	-	-	TRBV10-3	TRBJ2-5
CASSQEPTVQNYGYTF	TGCGCCAGCAGCCAAGAACCCACGGTGCAGAACTATGGCTACACCTTC	-	-	TRBV4-3	TRBJ1-2
CASSFAGERTNEKLFF	TGTGCCAGCAGCTTTGCAGGGGAGAGAACTAATGAAAAACTGTTTTTT	-	-	TRBV5-4	TRBJ1-4
CASSHAPAGTEETQYF	TGTGCCAGCAGCCACGCACCCGCCGGGACAGAAGAGACCCAGTACTTC	TRBD1	-	TRBV11-2	TRBJ2-5
CASSPHGDRGPYEQYF	TGTGCCAGCTCACCCCATGGGGACAGGGGCCCATACGAGCAGTACTTC	TRBD1	-	TRBV18	TRBJ2-7
CASSYAYNEQFF	TGTGCCAGCAGTTACGCGTACAATGAGCAGTTCTTC	-	few	TRBV6-6	TRBJ2-1
CATSARTGVGNTIYF	TGTGCCACCAGCGCCCGGACAGGGGTCGGCAACACCATATATTTT	TRBD1	-	TRBV15	TRBJ1-3
CASSFRGVGDIQYF	TGTGCCAGCAGTTTCAGAGGGGTCGGGGACATTCAGTACTTC	-	-	TRBV6-5	TRBJ2-4
CASSPQRGPHEQYF	TGTGCCAGCAGCCCTCAAAGGGGGCCTCACGAGCAGTACTTC	TRBD1	-	TRBV7-2	TRBJ2-7
CASSERAQPQHF	TGCGCCAGCAGTGAAAGGGCACAGCCCCAGCATTTT	-	-	TRBV10-2	TRBJ1-5
CASSPPGGLTDTQYF	TGTGCCAGTAGTCCCCCGGGGGGCCTCACAGATACGCAGTATTTT	-	once	TRBV19	TRBJ2-3
CASSSPGLAGTYQETQYF	TGTGCCAGTAGTAGTCCGGGACTAGCGGGGACCTACCAAGAGACCCAGTACTTC	TRBD2	-	TRBV2	TRBJ2-5
CASNERWRNTIYF	TGTGCCAGCAATGAAAGATGGCGGAACACCATATATTTT	-	few	TRBV2	TRBJ1-3
CASSPWDGVQETQYF	TGTGCCAGCAGCCCGTGGGACGGAGTCCAAGAGACCCAGTACTTC	-	-	TRBV11-2	TRBJ2-5
CASSLARGRSYGYTF	TGTGCCAGCAGCTTGGCCCGGGGGCGAAGCTATGGCTACACCTTC	-	-	TRBV5-4	TRBJ1-2
CASSANRGHYNTEAFF	TGTGCCAGCAGCGCTAACAGGGGCCACTACAACACTGAAGCTTTCTTT	TRBD1	-	TRBV5-6	TRBJ1-1
CASSIRRTRRDEQFF	TGTGCCAGTAGTATTAGAAGGACTAGGAGGGATGAGCAGTTCTTC	TRBD2	-	TRBV19	TRBJ2-1
CASSELSNTEAFF	TGTGCCAGCAGTGAACTATCTAACACTGAAGCTTTCTTT	-	-	TRBV6-1	TRBJ1-1
CASRNTGTGVTYEQYF	TGTGCCAGCAGGAACACCGGGACAGGGGTTACCTACGAGCAGTACTTC	TRBD1	-	TRBV28	TRBJ2-7
CASSVEAAANYGYTF	TGTGCCAGCAGCGTAGAGGCAGCAGCTAACTATGGCTACACCTTC	-	few	TRBV9	TRBJ1-2
CASSLAWSGGLNTEAFF	TGTGCCAGCAGCTTAGCGTGGTCGGGGGGCCTGAACACTGAAGCTTTCTTT	-	-	TRBV7-9	TRBJ1-1
CASSGGQGISPLHF	TGTGCCAGCAGCGGAGGACAGGGTATATCACCCCTCCACTTT	TRBD1	few	TRBV2	TRBJ1-6
CASSGSGTGSEKLFF	TGTGCCAGTAGTGGCTCCGGGACAGGGAGTGAAAAACTGTTTTTT	TRBD1	-	TRBV19	TRBJ1-4
CASSGGTDSNQPQHF	TGTGCCAGTAGTGGGGGGACAGATAGCAATCAGCCCCAGCATTTT	TRBD1	few	TRBV19	TRBJ1-5
CASSDRAGNTIYF	TGTGCCAGCAGTGACAGGGCTGGAAACACCATATATTTT	-	-	TRBV6-1	TRBJ1-3
CASSLESLIGGELFF	TGTGCCAGCAGCTTAGAGAGCCTGATAGGCGGGGAGCTGTTTTTT	-	-	TRBV7-2	TRBJ2-2
CASSLVGRGGEQFF	TGTGCCAGCAGCTTAGTAGGTAGAGGTGGGGAGCAGTTCTTC	-	once	TRBV7-2	TRBJ2-1
CASSVVQGLTGELFF	TGTGCCAGCAGCGTAGTACAGGGGCTTACCGGGGAGCTGTTTTTT	TRBD1	-	TRBV9	TRBJ2-2
CASSPGTSANTGELFF	TGTGCCAGCAGCCCCGGGACTAGCGCCAACACCGGGGAGCTGTTTTTT	TRBD2	-	TRBV5-4	TRBJ2-2
CASSPWTSGGSNEQFF	TGCGCCAGCAGCCCCTGGACTAGCGGAGGTTCAAATGAGCAGTTCTTC	TRBD2	-	TRBV5-1	TRBJ2-1
CASSPGVTSTDTQYF	TGTGCCAGCAGTCCGGGGGTTACTAGCACAGATACGCAGTATTTT	-	-	TRBV6-5	TRBJ2-3
CASSPMARDSPLHF	TGTGCCAGTAGTCCTATGGCTCGAGATTCACCCCTCCACTTT	-	-	TRBV19	TRBJ1-6
CASRDRGGTEAFF	TGTGCCAGTAGGGACAGGGGAGGGACTGAAGCTTTCTTT	TRBD1	-	TRBV19	TRBJ1-1
CASSIQRNEKLFF	TGTGCCAGTAGTATACAGAGAAATGAAAAACTGTTTTTT	-	-	TRBV19	TRBJ1-4
CASSKDATGSAEAFF	TGTGCCAGCAGCAAAGATGCGACAGGGAGTGCTGAAGCTTTCTTT	-	-	TRBV21-1	TRBJ1-1